What follows are 10 T cell receptor beta chains derived from one specimen sequenced in a study of identical twins. In TCRdb, the 5' RACE reads were re-called with MiXCR into one record per CDR3 protein. This repertoire shows some 500,000 distinct CDR3 sequences, approximately 22% found once; its top ten account for around 0.9%. This sample was shared with a second study, whose subject was T cells expressing NK-cell markers.

The specimen was CD4+ T cells sorted from blood. The receptors were sampled from a woman between 18 and 30 years old in good health.

This clonotype has a count of ten or more. The chain employs TRBV4-2 and TRBJ2-5; TRBD1 matches 9 bases. CDR1 is LGHNA, CDR2 YNFKEQ, per germline. The V and J ends lost 3 bases and 5 bases, in that order; junction bases with no gene match: 4. CDR3 length: 14 amino acids. Here the CDR3 DNA reads TGTGCCAGCAGCCAGGGACAGGGAGGGGAGACCCAGTACTTC. Amino acid sequence: CASSQGQGGETQYF.

V and J are TRBV12-3 or TRBV12-4 and TRBJ2-3, with D possibly matching TRBD2 (7 bases). CDR3 length equals 13 residues. V was cut by 8 bases and J by 2 bases, with 11 bases left in between. The CDR3 region has the DNA TGTGCCAGCCGGGGGGCCTTCACAGATACGCAGTATTTT. Residues: CASRGAFTDTQYF.

This clonotype has more than one count but fewer than ten. The chain links TRBV12-3 or TRBV12-4 to TRBJ2-7, with 9 nucleotides matching TRBD2. Losses at the gene ends were 8 bases for V and 0 bases for J; bases not matched to a gene: 8. The CDR3 is 15 amino acids. CDR3 in amino acids: CASSQRTSVSYEQYF. CDR3 coding DNA: TGTGCCAGCTCTCAAAGGACTAGCGTCTCCTACGAGCAGTACTTC.

This clonotype was seen a handful of times. This rearrangement joins TRBV12-3 or TRBV12-4 to TRBJ1-2; D not resolved. CDR3 length: 15 residues. Between the trimmed V and J ends, which lost 6 bases and 5 bases, there was a span of 19 bases. DNA for the CDR3: TGTGCCAGCAGGCCGTCAGACCGTCCAGGATATGGCTACACCTTC. This translates into CASRPSDRPGYGYTF.

This clonotype was seen a handful of times. The rearrangement links TRBV12-3 or TRBV12-4 to TRBJ2-6; D is unclear. The CDR3 totals 15 residues. The V end lost 4 bases, the J end lost 2 bases, and 9 bases lay between the germline ends. CDR3 region: CASSSRNAGANVLTF. CDR3 nucleotides: TGTGCCAGCAGTTCCCGGAACGCTGGGGCCAACGTCCTGACTTTC.

This clonotype occurred a few times. The genes are TRBV6-2 or TRBV6-3 and TRBJ2-7; 10 nucleotides align to TRBD1. CDR1 is MNHEY, CDR2 SVGEGT, per germline. V lost 6 bases to trimming and J lost 6 bases; unmatched junction nucleotides: 5. The CDR3 has 13 amino acids. The CDR3 region has the DNA TGTGCCAGCAGCACCGGGACAGGGGCCGAGCAGTACTTC. It codes for CASSTGTGAEQYF.

V and J are TRBV7-2 and TRBJ2-7, with D possibly TRBD1 on 7 matching bases. Germline CDR1 reads SGHTA; CDR2 reads FQGNSA. The V end lost 3 bases, the J end lost 4 bases, and 16 bases lay between the germline ends. The CDR3 sequence is 15 residues long. The CDR3 DNA sequence: TGTGCCAGCAGCTTGGCGGGGACAGCATATTACGAGCAGTACTTC. Amino acid sequence: CASSLAGTAYYEQYF.

The chain links TRBV15 to TRBJ2-3; D uncertain. Germline V CDR1 and CDR2: LNHNV, YYDKDF (reference sequence). Trimming left V 0 bases short and J 6 bases short, with 4 bases between. This CDR3 contains 12 residues. CDR3 bases: TGTGCCACCAGCAGAGATGTGGATACGCAGTATTTT. It encodes CATSRDVDTQYF.

The chain links TRBV12-5 to TRBJ1-1; TRBD1 is a possible D gene (5 bases). The CDR3 has 18 amino acids. The V end lost 0 bases, the J end lost 1 base, and 18 bases lay between the germline ends. Germline CDR1 LGHNT, CDR2 FRNRAP. The CDR3 nucleotides read TGTGCTAGTGGTTTGGTGGTGGGACGGACGTTTCGGAACACTGAAGCTTTCTTT. Translation gives CASGLVVGRTFRNTEAFF.

The rearrangement joins TRBV3-1 to TRBJ2-5, with D tentatively TRBD1 (6 bases). Germline assignment: CDR1 LGHDT and CDR2 YNNKEL (reference sequence). This CDR3 spans 15 amino acids. Trimming took 4 bases from V and 4 from J, leaving 16 bases between them. CDR3 DNA: TGTGCCAGCAGCCCACAGGGCTTAGTGGGAGAGACCCAGTACTTC. Amino acids: CASSPQGLVGETQYF.